The T cell receptor beta chain described here comes from a study of blood T cell repertoires in COVID-19. Background on the study: Specimens from acute and convalescent COVID-19 originated in the United States, Italy and Spain. Sources were T cells, B-cell-depleted T cells, or PBMCs; the material itself was cDNA or gDNA.

Trimming took off 0 bases at V and 7 bases at J, with 15 bases between the two ends. The CDR3 runs to 16 residues. Germline V gene sequence: CDR1 WSHSY, CDR2 SAAADI. In the original analysis: Researchers report that nucleated cell counts were estimated from reference gene primer amplification. Data came from immunoSEQ multiplex PCR; TCRdb stores just in-frame clones and leaves some out. The V and J calls and clone size come from that table; D and trimming were worked out from the DNA. The sample lists roughly 220,000 clones, more than 80% occurring once. Sequencing was performed on peripheral blood. The origin of this receptor is a man aged 25 to 40 who had recovered from COVID-19. The chain has TRBV10-2 and TRBJ2-2; possibly TRBD1 for D (6 bases). The CDR3 protein is CASSESGQGQGGELFF. The DNA for the CDR3 is TGCGCCAGCAGTGAGTCGGGGCAGGGACAAGGCGGGGAGCTGTTTTTT.